This record looks at one T cell receptor beta chain sequence and its context. This specimen belongs to a study of blood T cell repertoires in COVID-19. Measured with immunoSEQ multiplex PCR; TCRdb has only the in-frame clones, and not every one. This sample has around 360,000 clones; around 87% occur once, and the top ten carry less than 2.5%. Categorization into cohorts depended on clinical history that participants reported. This CDR3 has 16 amino acids. Germline V gives CDR1 GTSNPN, CDR2 SVGIG (reference sequence). V lost 2 bases and J lost 7; bases outside the gene matches: 7. The TCR sequence derives from a middle-aged man in a cohort exposed to, infected with or recovered from COVID-19 (not recorded which). The rearrangement links TRBV30 to TRBJ2-2; 13 nucleotides line up with TRBD2. The sequencing sample was made of PBMCs or T cells enriched from blood (not recorded which). The CDR3 loop is CAWSSGLAGAGGELFF. In DNA form, the CDR3 reads TGTGCCTGGAGTTCCGGACTAGCGGGAGCTGGCGGGGAGCTGTTTTTT.